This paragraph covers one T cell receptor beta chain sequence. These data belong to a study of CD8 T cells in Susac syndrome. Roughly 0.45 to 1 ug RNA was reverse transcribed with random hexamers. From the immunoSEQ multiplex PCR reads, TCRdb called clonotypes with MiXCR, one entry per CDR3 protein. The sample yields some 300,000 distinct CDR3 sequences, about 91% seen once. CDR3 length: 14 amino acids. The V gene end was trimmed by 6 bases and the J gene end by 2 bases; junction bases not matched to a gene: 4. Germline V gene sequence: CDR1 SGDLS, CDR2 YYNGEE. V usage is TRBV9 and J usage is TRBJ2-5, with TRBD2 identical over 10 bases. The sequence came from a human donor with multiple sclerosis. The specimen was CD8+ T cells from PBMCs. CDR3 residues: CASNQAGGQETQYF. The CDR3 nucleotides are TGTGCCAGCAACCAAGCGGGAGGGCAAGAGACCCAGTACTTC.